Following are 9 T cell receptor beta chains from one sample sequenced in a study of T cells expressing NK-cell markers. With the 5' RACE reads reprocessed, TCRdb shows one record per CDR3 protein and no DNA. Its listing shows about 150,000 distinct CDR3 sequences. The sequenced sample was blood T cells: a sorted CD56 or NKG2C T cell subset, CD4+ or CD8+ T cells, or bulk PBMC T cells (not recorded which). The receptor set was obtained from a man aged 18 to 30 in good health.

The chain carries TRBV29-1 and TRBJ2-7; the TCRdb D gene call, TRBD2, has no DNA to confirm it. There are 14 residues in the CDR3. CDR1 SQVTM and CDR2 ANQGSEA come from the germline V gene. The CDR3 here is CSAAGTSATYEQYF.

This sequence joins TRBV7-2 and TRBJ1-3. CDR3 length equals 14 residues. Germline V CDR1 and CDR2: SGHTA, FQGNSA. Here the CDR3 reads CASSLQGSGNTIYF.

The V and J genes are TRBV4-3 and TRBJ2-5; TCRdb's D call of TRBD2 is untestable without DNA. The CDR3 consists of 16 residues. Germline-derived CDR1 and CDR2 are LGHNA and YSLEER. The CDR3 sequence is CASSQSLAGGLETQYF.

The gene calls are TRBV18 and TRBJ2-5; checking the TCRdb D call of TRBD2 is not possible without DNA. There are 15 residues in the CDR3. In germline, CDR1 is KGHSH, CDR2 LQKENI. The CDR3 loop reads CASSLTGTGPLPQYF.

The chain's CDR3 is CSAPGLYGYTF. The chain recombines TRBV29-1 with TRBJ1-2; TCRdb proposes TRBD1, but this gene call is untestable without DNA. Per germline, CDR1 SQVTM and CDR2 ANQGSEA. The CDR3 length is 11 residues.

The rearrangement links TRBV12-3 or TRBV12-4 to TRBJ1-1. The length of the CDR3 is 18 residues. CDR3 amino acids: CASSLAPLAEPDNTEAFF.

The gene calls are TRBV3-1 and TRBJ1-1; TCRdb selects TRBD1, and the lack of DNA leaves this call unchecked. The CDR3 covers 16 residues. Germline assignment: CDR1 LGHDT and CDR2 YNNKEL (reference sequence). CDR3 sequence: CASSQALQGLNTEAFF.

The CDR3 loop reads CSVEAVGGSTGELFF. This chain links TRBV29-1 with TRBJ2-2; absent DNA, TCRdb's TRBD1 call cannot be checked. Germline CDR1 reads SQVTM; CDR2 reads ANQGSEA. This CDR3 is 15 amino acids long.

The V and J genes are TRBV3-1 and TRBJ2-1; TCRdb lists TRBD1, though no DNA is available to test this call. Per germline, CDR1 LGHDT and CDR2 YNNKEL (reference sequence). The CDR3 extends over 15 amino acids. The CDR3 spells CASSQGTASYNEQFF.